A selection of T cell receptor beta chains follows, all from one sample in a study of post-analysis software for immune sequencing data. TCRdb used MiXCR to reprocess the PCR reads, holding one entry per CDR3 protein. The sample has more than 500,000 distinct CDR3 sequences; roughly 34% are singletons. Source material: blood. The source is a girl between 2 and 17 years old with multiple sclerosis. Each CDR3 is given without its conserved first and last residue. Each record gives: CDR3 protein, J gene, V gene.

AASSRDREGNEQF,TRBJ2-1,TRBV15
ASSFLGGNYNEQF,TRBJ2-1,TRBV7-2
ASSYPGYTDTQY,TRBJ2-3,TRBV27
ASSLDGWNEQF,TRBJ2-1,TRBV5-1
ASSSTTTRQGPLH,TRBJ1-6,TRBV7-9
SVAFSASSDQPQH,TRBJ1-5,TRBV29-1
AGSQAGTVSYEQY,TRBJ2-7,TRBV14
SATRDSGYEQY,TRBJ2-7,TRBV20-1
SVEKPILAGASYEQY,TRBJ2-7,TRBV29-1
ASSLGVSQTQY,TRBJ2-5,TRBV7-2
ASSAITTGPYGYT,TRBJ1-2,TRBV5-1
ASSPQGGEKLF,TRBJ1-4,TRBV7-2
ASSLRGTVPIQY,TRBJ2-7,TRBV7-8
ASSPIDRTDWGYT,TRBJ1-2,TRBV7-9
ASSLTFLQGAVEAF,TRBJ1-1,TRBV7-2